This entry is about one TCR beta chain. This record comes from a study of blood T cell repertoires in COVID-19. Study context: The cDNA or gDNA used as material had been derived from T cells, B-cell-depleted T cells, or PBMCs.

CDR3 length equals 16 residues. J was trimmed by 2 bases and V by 7 bases; bases with no gene match: 9. Germline V gene sequence: CDR1 MNHEY, CDR2 SMNVEV (reference sequence). Under the authors' procedure: Estimates of nucleated cell counts were drawn from the amplification of reference gene primers. Clones were sequenced by immunoSEQ multiplex PCR, and TCRdb holds only the in-frame ones, with some missing. That table furnishes V, J and clone size, whereas the DNA furnished D and trimming. The top ten hold under 2.5% of the sample, which has 40,000 to 55,000 clones, roughly 90% seen once. This receptor was taken from a human donor in a cohort sampled during active COVID-19. The chain employs TRBV27 and TRBJ2-1; 9 positions match TRBD2. What was sequenced was peripheral blood. CDR3 DNA: TGTGCCAGCACCCCCGCGACTAGCGGAACCTACAATGAGCAGTTCTTC. Protein product: CASTPATSGTYNEQFF.